The 24 T cell receptor beta chains below come from one sample, sequenced in a study of CXCR3-negative and CXCR3-positive naive CD8 T cells. Via 5' RACE with UMI labels, TRB cDNA libraries were prepared. After re-calling the 5' RACE reads, TCRdb lists one entry per CDR3 protein, DNA absent. The sample has under 65,000 distinct CDR3 sequences. Sequencing was done on a sample of memory CD8+ T cells from blood. The receptors here all came from a human donor in good health. Some clones in this sample may be carry-over from other donors' samples.

The rearrangement links TRBV7-9 to TRBJ2-1; no DNA is available, so the TRBD1 call from TCRdb remains unchecked. The CDR3 is 15 amino acids. Germline V gene data show CDR1 as SEHNR and CDR2 as FQNEAQ (reference sequence). The CDR3 region is CASSFFAGSRDEQFF.

This chain links TRBV12-5 with TRBJ2-1; TCRdb's D call of TRBD2 is untestable without DNA. CDR3 length: 12 residues. Looked up from germline, CDR1 is LGHNT and CDR2 is FRNRAP. CDR3 loop: CASGSLRQEQFF.

The J gene is TRBJ2-2, the V gene TRBV28. The CDR3 loop spans 12 amino acids. Germline V gene lookup returns CDR1 MDHEN and CDR2 SYDVKM. The CDR3 spells CAGMGFTGELFF.

The V gene is TRBV29-1, the J gene TRBJ2-1; TCRdb selects TRBD1, and the lack of DNA leaves this call unchecked. The CDR3 is 13 residues long. The germline CDR1 and CDR2 sequences are SQVTM and ANQGSEA. Here the CDR3 reads CSVGTGAYNEQFF.

J is TRBJ2-7 and V is TRBV9. The CDR3 spans 15 residues. Germline CDR1 SGDLS, CDR2 YYNGEE. The CDR3 spells CASSKTGSNSYEQYF.

The chain recombines TRBV14 with TRBJ2-1; checking the TCRdb D call of TRBD1 is not possible without DNA. This CDR3 comprises 14 residues. Looked up from germline, CDR1 is SGHDN and CDR2 is FVKESK. CDR3: CASSRPGLLNEQFF.

The chain has TRBV12-3 or TRBV12-4 and TRBJ1-2; checking the TCRdb D call of TRBD1 is not possible without DNA. The CDR3 is 13 amino acids. This CDR3 reads CASSLEGGGGYTF.

The rearrangement links TRBV7-9 to TRBJ2-2. This CDR3 is 15 amino acids long. Germline-derived CDR1 and CDR2 are SEHNR and FQNEAQ (reference sequence). CDR3 in amino acids: CASSSTDGSTGELFF.

V and J are TRBV28 and TRBJ1-1. Per the germline V gene, CDR1 is MDHEN and CDR2 is SYDVKM. The CDR3 covers 14 residues. CDR3 sequence: CASSPRRMNTEAFF.

The chain couples TRBV5-1 to TRBJ2-1. Per the germline V gene, CDR1 is SGHRS and CDR2 is YFSETQ. This CDR3 is built from 13 residues. CDR3 sequence: CASSLGLNNEQFF. Using reference TRBV5-1 and TRBJ2-1 for the parts outside the CDR3, the full variable domain is KAGVTQTPRYLIKTRGQQVTLSCSPISGHRSVSWYQQTPGQGLQFLFEYFSETQRNKGNFPGRFSGRQFSNSRSEMNVSTLELGDSALYLCASSLGLNNEQFFGPGTRLTVL.

This chain's CDR3 is CSEIKTHRGTEAFF. The chain combines TRBV29-1 with TRBJ1-1. Germline values: CDR1 SQVTM, CDR2 ANQGSEA. CDR3 size: 14 residues.

The CDR3 is CATSTSEGIRSYNSPLHF. V and J are TRBV15 and TRBJ1-6. Per germline, CDR1 LNHNV and CDR2 YYDKDF (reference sequence). The CDR3 is 18 amino acids.

The chain uses TRBV6-5 and TRBJ2-1; TCRdb's D gene call, TRBD2, goes unchecked for lack of DNA. From germline, CDR1 is MNHEY and CDR2 SVGAGI. The CDR3 is made up of 12 amino acids. The CDR3: CASTSTGGTQFF.

The chain carries TRBV6-2 or TRBV6-3 and TRBJ1-5. The CDR3 extends over 13 amino acids. The V gene's germline CDR1 is MNHEY and CDR2 SVGEGT. CDR3 sequence reads: CPSRELLNQPQHF.

This rearrangement joins TRBV7-9 to TRBJ2-7; the D call from TCRdb, TRBD1, cannot be confirmed without DNA. Germline values: CDR1 SEHNR, CDR2 FQNEAQ (reference sequence). CDR3 length equals 15 residues. This CDR3 reads CASSSLTGFSYEQYF.

The chain has TRBV29-1 and TRBJ2-7; there is no DNA to check the TCRdb D call of TRBD1. CDR3 length: 14 residues. Germline lookup yields CDR1 SQVTM and CDR2 ANQGSEA. CDR3 sequence: CSVLGTDISYEQYF.

V and J are TRBV14 and TRBJ2-7; TCRdb names TRBD2, which stays unverified in the absence of DNA. The CDR3 runs to 13 residues. Germline V gene sequence: CDR1 SGHDN, CDR2 FVKESK. The CDR3 protein is CASSQDRRDEQYF.

The CDR3 sequence is CASSLFPDFSNQPQHF. The genes are TRBV5-1 and TRBJ1-5; TCRdb names TRBD1, which stays unverified in the absence of DNA. This CDR3 comprises 16 residues. Germline V CDR1 and CDR2: SGHRS, YFSETQ.

The rearrangement links TRBV28 to TRBJ1-5; absent DNA, TCRdb's TRBD1 call cannot be checked. The germline CDR1 and CDR2 sequences are MDHEN and SYDVKM. This CDR3 has 17 amino acids. CDR3 region: CASHNTGHLYSNQPQHF. The variable domain in full, completed from reference TRBV28 and TRBJ1-5, reads DVKVTQSSRYLVKRTGEKVFLECVQDMDHENMFWYRQDPGLGLRLIYFSYDVKMKEKGDIPEGYSVSREKKERFSLILESASTNQTSMYLCASHNTGHLYSNQPQHFGDGTRLSIL.

The rearrangement joins TRBV10-3 to TRBJ2-7; without DNA, the TCRdb call of TRBD1 cannot be checked. This CDR3 has 14 residues. CDR1 and CDR2 from the germline V gene are ENHRY and SYGVKD. This CDR3 reads CAISDPREAYEQYF.

Here the CDR3 reads CASNEGWQWDSPLHF. The V call is TRBV2, the J call TRBJ1-6. Germline loops: CDR1 SNHLY, CDR2 FYNNEI. The CDR3 is made up of 15 amino acids.

The chain is built from TRBV20-1 and TRBJ1-2; the TRBD1 assignment by TCRdb is unverifiable without DNA. CDR3 length equals 12 residues. Per the germline V gene, CDR1 is DFQATT and CDR2 is SNEGSKA (reference sequence). The CDR3 spells CSAGQGVDGYTF.

The rearrangement uses TRBV25-1 and TRBJ2-7; TCRdb's D call, TRBD2, is unchecked because there is no DNA. CDR3 length: 17 amino acids. Germline CDR1 and CDR2: MGHDK and SYGVNS. The CDR3 loop is CASSESGTARQGGEQYF.

This chain connects TRBV27 to TRBJ2-6. CDR3 length: 13 amino acids. Per the germline V gene, CDR1 is MNHEY and CDR2 is SMNVEV (reference sequence). The CDR3: CASSLAGANVLTF.